Listed below are T cell receptor beta chains from one sample, sequenced in a study of Ad26.COV2.S vaccination and SARS-CoV-2 variants. Clones were read by immunoSEQ multiplex PCR, and TCRdb kept only the in-frame ones, dropping some. The profile covers approximately 300,000 clones, with roughly 86% appearing a single time and 1.9% taken by the ten largest. Sequencing was performed on peripheral blood, taken in a trial of Ad26.COV2.S vaccine versus placebo. The receptors stem from a person between 18 and 65 years old who received the Ad26.COV2.S COVID-19 vaccine or a placebo. Each CDR3 is given with its conserved first and last residue. The D gene is left open where the match is weak. Size is stated for part of the rows, as once, few or many counts, or as a class when the clone is expanded.

J,V,size,D,CDR3,DNA
TRBJ1-6,TRBV5-1,NA,NA,CASSLGVGHKNSPLHF,TGCGCCAGCAGCTTGGGGGTAGGACACAAAAATTCACCCCTCCACTTT
TRBJ2-7,TRBV30,few,NA,CAWSTTGLQYF,TGTGCCTGGAGTACTACAGGGTTGCAGTACTTC
TRBJ1-1,TRBV9,NA,NA,CASSVYSPVQGETEAFF,TGTGCCAGCAGCGTATATTCGCCCGTACAGGGAGAGACTGAAGCTTTCTTT
TRBJ2-5,TRBV11-2,NA,TRBD2,CASKRGEETQYF,TGTGCCAGTAAGCGGGGGGAAGAGACCCAGTACTTC
TRBJ1-1,TRBV5-1,few,NA,CASSFENTLNTEAFF,TGCGCCAGCAGCTTTGAGAACACACTGAACACTGAAGCTTTCTTT
TRBJ1-1,TRBV5-1,NA,NA,CASSYEGTNTEAFF,TGCGCCAGCAGCTACGAAGGGACGAACACTGAAGCTTTCTTT
TRBJ1-5,TRBV18,NA,NA,CASSGDSYYQPQHF,TGTGCCAGCTCAGGCGACAGTTATTATCAGCCCCAGCATTTT
TRBJ1-6,TRBV7-2,NA,NA,CASSLEGRSPLHF,TGTGCCAGCAGCTTAGAGGGTCGTTCACCCCTCCACTTT
TRBJ2-2,TRBV9,NA,NA,CASSPLWGAGELFF,TGTGCCAGCAGCCCATTATGGGGGGCCGGGGAGCTGTTTTTT
TRBJ2-5,TRBV4-1,NA,TRBD2,CASSPHGTSSAETQYF,TGCGCCAGCAGCCCTCACGGGACTAGCAGTGCGGAGACCCAGTACTTC
TRBJ2-3,TRBV6-5,once,TRBD2,CASSYTGLGADTQYF,TGTGCCAGCAGTTACACGGGACTAGGGGCGGATACGCAGTATTTT
TRBJ2-2,TRBV6-5,NA,TRBD1,CASRQYRGAGELFF,TGTGCCAGCAGGCAATACAGGGGAGCCGGGGAGCTGTTTTTT
TRBJ1-1,TRBV19,NA,TRBD1,CATIRQGDTEAFF,TGTGCCACCATAAGACAGGGGGACACTGAAGCTTTCTTT
TRBJ1-2,TRBV23-1,NA,NA,CASSKTYGYTF,TGCGCCAGCAGTAAAACCTATGGCTACACCTTC
TRBJ1-1,TRBV25-1,once,TRBD1,CASTQGGSTEAFF,TGTGCCAGCACCCAGGGGGGGTCTACTGAAGCTTTCTTT
TRBJ2-3,TRBV4-3,NA,NA,CASSPEGTGTDTQYF,TGCGCCAGCAGCCCTGAGGGTACTGGCACAGATACGCAGTATTTT
TRBJ2-5,TRBV7-2,NA,TRBD1,CASSLLGQGRLETQYF,TGTGCCAGCAGCTTATTGGGACAGGGTAGGCTAGAGACCCAGTACTTC
TRBJ2-3,TRBV18,NA,NA,CASSPRTGTDTQYF,TGTGCCAGCTCACCCCGGACAGGCACAGATACGCAGTATTTT
TRBJ1-5,TRBV29-1,NA,TRBD1,CSAGQGRNQPQHF,TGCAGCGCCGGACAGGGGAGGAATCAGCCCCAGCATTTT
TRBJ1-6,TRBV9,NA,TRBD1,CASSPRTGRDALHF,TGTGCCAGCAGCCCGCGGACAGGCCGAGATGCCCTCCACTTT
TRBJ2-2,TRBV10-1,NA,TRBD1,CASSPGQGRKTNTGELFF,TGCGCCAGCAGTCCGGGACAGGGCCGAAAGACGAACACCGGGGAGCTGTTTTTT
TRBJ2-2,TRBV19,NA,TRBD1,CASSIDGTGIIGELFF,TGTGCCAGTAGTATAGATGGGACAGGGATAATCGGGGAGCTGTTTTTT
TRBJ1-2,TRBV19,NA,NA,CASSPGTNYYGYTF,TGTGCCAGTAGTCCCGGGACAAACTACTATGGCTACACCTTC
TRBJ1-1,TRBV7-2,NA,NA,CASSLSGEVTEAFF,TGTGCCAGCAGCTTAAGCGGCGAGGTGACTGAAGCTTTCTTT
TRBJ2-2,TRBV25-1,once,NA,CASSDRGLTGELFF,TGTGCCAGCAGTGACCGGGGTCTCACCGGGGAGCTGTTTTTT
TRBJ1-3,TRBV2,once,NA,CASSGGVAGNTIYF,TGTGCCAGCAGTGGAGGGGTAGCTGGAAACACCATATATTTT
TRBJ2-1,TRBV19,once,NA,CASRDEGPTYNEQFF,TGTGCCAGTAGAGATGAGGGGCCTACCTACAATGAGCAGTTCTTC
TRBJ1-2,TRBV7-2,NA,NA,CASSQDTNYGYTF,TGTGCCAGCAGCCAAGACACTAACTATGGCTACACCTTC
TRBJ1-5,TRBV7-9,NA,NA,CASSLGNQPQHF,TGTGCCAGCAGCTTAGGAAATCAGCCCCAGCATTTT
TRBJ2-5,TRBV27,NA,TRBD2,CASSQGLAGGPSGVGQYF,TGTGCCAGCAGCCAAGGACTAGCGGGGGGACCCTCTGGGGTGGGCCAGTACTTC
TRBJ1-4,TRBV10-2,NA,TRBD1,CASSEPRDSRSNEKLFF,TGCGCCAGCAGTGAACCCCGGGACAGTCGATCAAATGAAAAACTGTTTTTT
TRBJ1-1,TRBV5-4,NA,NA,CASSLDPGGNTEAFF,TGTGCCAGCAGCTTGGATCCGGGGGGGAACACTGAAGCTTTCTTT
TRBJ2-3,TRBV6-5,NA,TRBD1,CASSPTGGPDTQYF,TGTGCCAGCAGTCCCACAGGGGGCCCAGATACGCAGTATTTT
TRBJ2-6,TRBV6-5,NA,NA,CASSWGAGANVLTF,TGTGCCAGCAGCTGGGGAGCTGGGGCCAACGTCCTGACTTTC
TRBJ1-1,TRBV18,NA,NA,CASSPVGADVSTEAFF,TGTGCCAGCTCACCAGTCGGGGCAGACGTGTCGACTGAAGCTTTCTTT
TRBJ2-3,TRBV6-2/TRBV6-3,once,NA,CASSLRITDTQYF,TGTGCCAGCAGTTTACGGATCACAGATACGCAGTATTTT
TRBJ2-1,TRBV5-4,NA,TRBD1,CASSSGQGTYNEQFF,TGTGCCAGCAGCTCCGGACAGGGGACCTACAATGAGCAGTTCTTC